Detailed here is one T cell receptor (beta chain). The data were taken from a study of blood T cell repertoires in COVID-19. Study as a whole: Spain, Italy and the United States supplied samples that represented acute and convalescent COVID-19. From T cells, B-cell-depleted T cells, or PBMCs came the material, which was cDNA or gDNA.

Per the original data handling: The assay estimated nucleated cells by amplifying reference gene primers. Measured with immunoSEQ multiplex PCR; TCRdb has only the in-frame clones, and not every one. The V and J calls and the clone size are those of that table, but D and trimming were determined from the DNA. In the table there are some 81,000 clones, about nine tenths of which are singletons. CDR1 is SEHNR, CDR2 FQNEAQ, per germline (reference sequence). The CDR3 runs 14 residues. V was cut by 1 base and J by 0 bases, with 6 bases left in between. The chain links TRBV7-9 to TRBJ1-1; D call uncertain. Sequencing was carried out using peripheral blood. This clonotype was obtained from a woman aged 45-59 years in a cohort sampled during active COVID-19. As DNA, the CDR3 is TGTGCCAGCAGCTTAGGGCAGATGAACACTGAAGCTTTCTTT. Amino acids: CASSLGQMNTEAFF.